The sequence of this T cell receptor beta chain was determined in a study of T cells after yellow fever vaccination. The germline CDR1 and CDR2 sequences are SEHNR and FQNEAQ (reference sequence). CDR3 size: 13 residues. V dropped 2 bases and J dropped 11 bases, with 14 bases sitting between them. Comment on this clonotype: The antigen remains unidentified.

Generation of TCR cDNA used 5'RACE template switching (which added a universal primer site and UMIs). TCRdb recomputed calls from the 5' RACE reads with MiXCR, one row per CDR3 protein. The table includes some 97,000 distinct CDR3 sequences, 5.8% detected once. Findings and limits, study-wide: Just a small share of clonotypes turned up in the CD4 compartment as well as the CD8 compartment. Researchers cautioned that FACS-sorted repertoires could harbor abundant clonotypes contaminating from the bulk population. In post-booster samples, most primary-vaccination clones reappeared (under 98% CD4, roughly 90% CD8).

The TCR was taken from a young man who received the YFV17D yellow fever vaccine. The chain recombines TRBV7-9 with TRBJ2-3; the D is unclear. Specimen: CD8+ T cells sorted from PBMCs, collected 10 days after the yellow fever booster vaccination. The DNA of the CDR3 is TGTGCCAGCAGCTTAATGACCTTCGAGCAGCAGTATTTT. It is translated as CASSLMTFEQQYF. Supplemented by reference TRBV7-9 and TRBJ2-3, the full variable domain reads DTGVSQNPRHKITKRGQNVTFRCDPISEHNRLYWYRQTLGQGPEFLTYFQNEAQLEKSRLLSDRFSAERPKGSFSTLEIQRTEQGDSAMYLCASSLMTFEQQYFGPGTRLTVL.